The clone carrying this T cell receptor (beta chain) was detected ten times or more. The data belong to a study of regulatory T cells in long-lasting Graves disease. CDR1 SGDLS and CDR2 YYNGEE come from the germline V gene. There are 12 residues in the CDR3. V lost 0 bases and J lost 6, with 4 bases in between. As to time point: newly diagnosed GD, antithyroid drugs for less than 3 months. Extracted RNA from PBMCs served as the source of the TCR library. Graves' disease was diagnosed by American Thyroid Association guidelines. Library construction for TCR beta used iRepertoire HTBI primers and Arm-PCR of CDR3 regions. MiXCR, applied by TCRdb to the multiplex PCR reads, yields one record per CDR3 protein. The sample yields 200,000 to 250,000 distinct CDR3 sequences, approximately 16% seen once.

The sample here was peripheral blood mononuclear cells (PBMCs), taken at new diagnosis, from a patient treated with antithyroid drugs. The chain joins TRBV9 to TRBJ2-1, with unresolved D. The receptor was isolated from a female donor with Graves disease. This CDR3 is CASSVEPNEQFF. CDR3 in DNA: TGTGCCAGCAGCGTAGAACCCAATGAGCAGTTCTTC.